A selection of T cell receptor beta chains follows, all from one sample in a study of blood T cell repertoires in COVID-19. TCRdb's table, derived via immunoSEQ multiplex PCR, lists solely in-frame clones and lacks some. The data show fewer than 350,000 clones, roughly 86% seen once. Sequenced sample: peripheral blood. These receptors originate from a woman aged 50 to 65 who had recovered from COVID-19. Each CDR3 is given with its conserved first and last residue. The D gene is left open where the match is weak. Expanded clones get a size class; other rows say once, few or many, or leave the size out.

d_gene: .
abundance: .
v_gene: TRBV7-9
j_gene: TRBJ1-2
CDR3nt: TGTGCCAGCAGCTCCCTCGACAGGAAGAATGGCTACACCTTC
CDR3aa: CASSSLDRKNGYTF

d_gene: .
abundance: .
v_gene: TRBV12-3/TRBV12-4
j_gene: TRBJ2-1
CDR3nt: TGTGCCAGCAGTTTAAGGCGGTTAAGGCAGTTCTTC
CDR3aa: CASSLRRLRQFF

d_gene: TRBD2
abundance: .
v_gene: TRBV19
j_gene: TRBJ2-3
CDR3nt: TGTGCCAGTAGTGACATTGGCGGGAGGTCCTTAAACACAGATACGCAGTATTTT
CDR3aa: CASSDIGGRSLNTDTQYF

d_gene: TRBD1
abundance: .
v_gene: TRBV29-1
j_gene: TRBJ1-1
CDR3nt: TGCAGCGCCCAGGGGGAGAGGAACACTGAAGCTTTCTTT
CDR3aa: CSAQGERNTEAFF

d_gene: TRBD2
abundance: .
v_gene: TRBV6-6
j_gene: TRBJ2-1
CDR3nt: TGTGCCAGCAGTCGTACGGGACTAGCTCCCTACAATGAGCAGTTCTTC
CDR3aa: CASSRTGLAPYNEQFF

d_gene: .
abundance: .
v_gene: TRBV10-3
j_gene: TRBJ2-1
CDR3nt: TGTGCCATCCCACTTAACCAAACAGGGTTCTCCTACAATGAGCAGTTCTTC
CDR3aa: CAIPLNQTGFSYNEQFF

d_gene: TRBD1
abundance: .
v_gene: TRBV7-3
j_gene: TRBJ1-1
CDR3nt: TGTGCCAGCAGCTTTCAGGGGGACACTGAAGCTTTCTTT
CDR3aa: CASSFQGDTEAFF

d_gene: .
abundance: .
v_gene: TRBV12-3/TRBV12-4
j_gene: TRBJ2-7
CDR3nt: TGTGCCAGCAGCCGGGGGACCGAGTGGTGGCAGTACTTC
CDR3aa: CASSRGTEWWQYF

d_gene: TRBD2
abundance: .
v_gene: TRBV2
j_gene: TRBJ2-7
CDR3nt: TGTGCCAGCAGTGAAGAAGCGGGAGGCTTCGAGCAGTACTTC
CDR3aa: CASSEEAGGFEQYF

d_gene: .
abundance: .
v_gene: TRBV12-3/TRBV12-4
j_gene: TRBJ2-3
CDR3nt: TGTGCCAGCAGCTCCACTAGACGCACGCAGTATTTT
CDR3aa: CASSSTRRTQYF

d_gene: TRBD1
abundance: .
v_gene: TRBV27
j_gene: TRBJ2-3
CDR3nt: TGTGCCAGCAGCAAAGCCACAGGGGGCGGCACAGATACGCAGTATTTT
CDR3aa: CASSKATGGGTDTQYF

d_gene: .
abundance: .
v_gene: TRBV10-2
j_gene: TRBJ1-5
CDR3nt: TGCGCCAGCAGTCACGGACAGTTAAATAGCAATCAGCCCCAGCATTTT
CDR3aa: CASSHGQLNSNQPQHF

d_gene: .
abundance: .
v_gene: TRBV5-4
j_gene: TRBJ1-1
CDR3nt: TGTGCCAGCAGGATACAGGGAAGTGAAGCTTTCTTT
CDR3aa: CASRIQGSEAFF

d_gene: .
abundance: .
v_gene: TRBV28
j_gene: TRBJ1-2
CDR3nt: TGTGCCAGCAGTCCCGGGGTCGGTGGCTACACCTTC
CDR3aa: CASSPGVGGYTF

d_gene: .
abundance: .
v_gene: TRBV28
j_gene: TRBJ1-5
CDR3nt: TGTGCCAGCAGCACAGGGTTTAGGCAGCCCCAGCATTTT
CDR3aa: CASSTGFRQPQHF

d_gene: .
abundance: .
v_gene: TRBV4-3
j_gene: TRBJ2-1
CDR3nt: TGCGCCAGCAGCCGGGAGCAAAGCTCCTACAATGAGCAGTTCTTC
CDR3aa: CASSREQSSYNEQFF

d_gene: TRBD1
abundance: few
v_gene: TRBV11-2
j_gene: TRBJ2-5
CDR3nt: TGTGCCAGCAGCTCCCACATGCGGACAGGGGAAAAAGAGACCCAGTACTTC
CDR3aa: CASSSHMRTGEKETQYF

d_gene: TRBD2
abundance: .
v_gene: TRBV6-5
j_gene: TRBJ2-5
CDR3nt: TGTGCCAGCAGCTCGGGCGGGGGGACCCCAGGGACCCAGTACTTC
CDR3aa: CASSSGGGTPGTQYF

d_gene: TRBD1
abundance: .
v_gene: TRBV10-3
j_gene: TRBJ1-1
CDR3nt: TGTGCCACCAGGGACAGGGCGGGGAACACTGAAGCTTTCTTT
CDR3aa: CATRDRAGNTEAFF

d_gene: .
abundance: .
v_gene: TRBV30
j_gene: TRBJ2-2
CDR3nt: TGTGCCTGGAGTCACGGCACCGGGGAGCTGTTTTTT
CDR3aa: CAWSHGTGELFF

d_gene: .
abundance: .
v_gene: TRBV12-5
j_gene: TRBJ1-2
CDR3nt: TGTGCTAGTGGTTTGGTGCTCAGCAGGGTTTTGGATGGCTACACCTTC
CDR3aa: CASGLVLSRVLDGYTF

d_gene: TRBD1
abundance: few
v_gene: TRBV27
j_gene: TRBJ2-2
CDR3nt: TGTGCCAGCAGCCCTAACAGGGGGCTGAACACCGGGGAGCTGTTTTTT
CDR3aa: CASSPNRGLNTGELFF

d_gene: TRBD2
abundance: .
v_gene: TRBV14
j_gene: TRBJ2-4
CDR3nt: TGTGCCAGCAGCCAAAACACCGGACTAGCAGAAGTTAAGTACTTC
CDR3aa: CASSQNTGLAEVKYF

d_gene: .
abundance: .
v_gene: TRBV9
j_gene: TRBJ2-5
CDR3nt: TGTGCCAGCAGCCCGAGCGGAGTCCAAGAGACCCAGTACTTC
CDR3aa: CASSPSGVQETQYF

d_gene: .
abundance: .
v_gene: TRBV7-9
j_gene: TRBJ2-7
CDR3nt: TGTGCCAGCAAGCCAGCTAGGGGGTACGAGCAGTACTTC
CDR3aa: CASKPARGYEQYF

d_gene: .
abundance: once
v_gene: TRBV4-3
j_gene: TRBJ2-7
CDR3nt: TGCGCCAGCAGCCAAGTCAAAGGGGCGTACGAGCAGTACTTC
CDR3aa: CASSQVKGAYEQYF

d_gene: .
abundance: few
v_gene: TRBV6-2/TRBV6-3
j_gene: TRBJ1-1
CDR3nt: TGTGCCAGCAGTTACTTGCAGGGTGGGGTGACCACTGAAGCTTTCTTT
CDR3aa: CASSYLQGGVTTEAFF

d_gene: TRBD1
abundance: .
v_gene: TRBV28
j_gene: TRBJ1-3
CDR3nt: TGTGCCAGCTATTCGACAGGGCTAGGAAACACCATATATTTT
CDR3aa: CASYSTGLGNTIYF

d_gene: .
abundance: .
v_gene: TRBV27
j_gene: TRBJ1-1
CDR3nt: TGTGCCAGCCGCCGGTCGGGCGGGGGGGGCTTTGCGCAGAAGAACACTGAAGCTTTCTTT
CDR3aa: CASRRSGGGGFAQKNTEAFF

d_gene: .
abundance: .
v_gene: TRBV6-5
j_gene: TRBJ2-5
CDR3nt: TGTGCCAGCAGTTACACCGGCTCGGAGAACCAAGAGACCCAGTACTTC
CDR3aa: CASSYTGSENQETQYF

d_gene: TRBD2
abundance: .
v_gene: TRBV5-1
j_gene: TRBJ2-7
CDR3nt: TGCGCCACCTCACAAACTAGCGGGGTTTACGAGCAGTACTTC
CDR3aa: CATSQTSGVYEQYF

d_gene: .
abundance: once
v_gene: TRBV24-1
j_gene: TRBJ2-7
CDR3nt: TGTGCCACCAGTACCGCGAACTACGAGCAGTACTTC
CDR3aa: CATSTANYEQYF

d_gene: .
abundance: few
v_gene: TRBV6-5
j_gene: TRBJ2-7
CDR3nt: TGTGCCAGCAGTTACCAGACTAGAATCTACGAGCAGTACTTC
CDR3aa: CASSYQTRIYEQYF

d_gene: .
abundance: .
v_gene: TRBV3-1/TRBV3-2
j_gene: TRBJ2-4
CDR3nt: TGTGCCAGCAGCCAACACCCCGGAAACATTCAGTACTTC
CDR3aa: CASSQHPGNIQYF

d_gene: TRBD1
abundance: once
v_gene: TRBV7-8
j_gene: TRBJ2-6
CDR3nt: TGTGCCAGCAGCTTAGATAAGGGAGGGACAGGGGCTGGGGCCAACGTCCTGACTTTC
CDR3aa: CASSLDKGGTGAGANVLTF

d_gene: .
abundance: few
v_gene: TRBV27
j_gene: TRBJ1-2
CDR3nt: TGTGCCAGCAGTTTAAGGCAGGGCTATGGCTACACCTTC
CDR3aa: CASSLRQGYGYTF

d_gene: TRBD1
abundance: .
v_gene: TRBV5-6
j_gene: TRBJ1-4
CDR3nt: TGTGCCAGCACCACACGTTTGGACAGGGCAAGTGAAAAACTGTTTTTT
CDR3aa: CASTTRLDRASEKLFF

d_gene: .
abundance: .
v_gene: TRBV28
j_gene: TRBJ2-7
CDR3nt: TGTGCCACCCTCGGAGGCTACGAGCAGTACTTC
CDR3aa: CATLGGYEQYF

d_gene: TRBD1
abundance: .
v_gene: TRBV19
j_gene: TRBJ1-6
CDR3nt: TGTGCCAGTAGCCACGACAGGGAGAGCCTTAATTCACCCCTCCACTTT
CDR3aa: CASSHDRESLNSPLHF

d_gene: TRBD2
abundance: .
v_gene: TRBV7-2
j_gene: TRBJ2-7
CDR3nt: TGTGCCAGCAGCTTAGCTCTCCTAGCGGGAGGGCCGATGAACGAGCAGTACTTC
CDR3aa: CASSLALLAGGPMNEQYF